These 14 T cell receptor beta chains came from one sample sequenced in a study of CD8 T cells in Susac syndrome. Random hexamers primed reverse transcription of roughly 0.5 to 1 ug RNA. Using its own MiXCR run on the immunoSEQ multiplex PCR reads, TCRdb lists one record per CDR3 protein. The sample consists of 77,000 or so distinct CDR3 sequences, about 92% of them appearing once. The sequencing sample was made of CD4+ T cells from PBMCs. The source is a human donor with Susac syndrome.

The chain uses TRBV6-6 and TRBJ2-7; 11 positions agree with TRBD2. V trimming: 6 bases; J trimming: 5 bases; junction bases outside the gene matches: 12. CDR1 and CDR2 from the germline V gene are MNHNY and SVGAGI (reference sequence). CDR3 length equals 16 residues. CDR3 nucleotides: TGTGCCAGCAGACCACGAGGTAGCGGGGGGGCCGACGAGCAGTACTTC. Translation: CASRPRGSGGADEQYF.

In its sample, this clonotype was seen once. This chain connects TRBV20-1 to TRBJ2-3; D unclear. The length of the CDR3 is 10 residues. In germline, CDR1 is DFQATT, CDR2 SNEGSKA (reference sequence). The CDR3 nucleotides are TGCAGCGCCCTCTTAGATACGCAGTATTTT. Its translation: CSALLDTQYF.

V usage is TRBV20-1 and J usage is TRBJ2-1; D could derive from TRBD1 or TRBD2 (5 bases each). The CDR3 covers 17 residues. Trimming took 1 base from V and 6 from J, leaving 22 bases between them. The germline gives CDR1 DFQATT, CDR2 SNEGSKA (reference sequence). The CDR3 sequence: CSARGAFTVGAINEQFF. The CDR3 DNA follows: TGCAGTGCTAGAGGGGCCTTCACGGTCGGGGCTATCAATGAGCAGTTCTTC.

V and J are TRBV27 and TRBJ1-1, with D perhaps TRBD1 (6 bases). Trimming stripped 5 bases from V and 4 bases from J, with 14 bases between. From germline, CDR1 is MNHEY and CDR2 SMNVEV (reference sequence). CDR3 length: 14 amino acids. The CDR3 spells CASSLQYRVTEAFF. For the CDR3, the DNA is TGTGCCAGCAGTCTCCAATACAGGGTCACTGAAGCTTTCTTT.

This sequence joins TRBV14 and TRBJ1-1; tentative D call: TRBD1 (5 bases). Trimming removed 4 bases at V and 1 base at J, with 13 bases between. The CDR3 covers 15 residues. Germline CDR1 reads SGHDN; CDR2 reads FVKESK. This CDR3 is CASSRSRVGNTEAFF. The CDR3 DNA follows: TGTGCCAGCAGCCGGAGCAGGGTGGGGAACACTGAAGCTTTCTTT.

The chain couples TRBV18 to TRBJ1-3, with 7 bases aligning to TRBD1. Germline values: CDR1 KGHSH, CDR2 LQKENI. CDR3 length: 16 residues. The junction had 9 bases not matched to a gene; V was cut back by 0 bases and J by 7 bases. DNA of the CDR3: TGTGCCAGCTCACCACCGGCCCTACAGGGGTACAACACCATATATTTT. It translates to CASSPPALQGYNTIYF.

The rearrangement uses TRBV3-1 and TRBJ2-1; TRBD2 is a possible D gene (5 bases). Trimming pared 3 bases from V and 5 bases from J, leaving 14 bases between. CDR3 size: 15 residues. The germline V gene has CDR1 LGHDT and CDR2 YNNKEL (reference sequence). The CDR3 nucleotides are TGTGCCAGCAGCCAGTGGGGAGCCGGCAACAATGAGCAGTTCTTC. This gives the protein CASSQWGAGNNEQFF.

CDR3 protein: CASSLIESGRNEQYF. DNA of the CDR3: TGTGCCAGCAGTTTAATAGAGAGCGGGAGGAACGAGCAGTACTTC. This chain joins TRBV28 and TRBJ2-7; 9 bases agree with TRBD2. Trimming cost V 2 bases and J 5 bases; bases outside gene matches: 7. From germline, CDR1 is MDHEN and CDR2 SYDVKM. The CDR3 consists of 15 residues. Full variable domain (rest looked up from reference TRBV28 and TRBJ2-7): DVKVTQSSRYLVKRTGEKVFLECVQDMDHENMFWYRQDPGLGLRLIYFSYDVKMKEKGDIPEGYSVSREKKERFSLILESASTNQTSMYLCASSLIESGRNEQYFGPGTRLTVT.

V and J are TRBV9 and TRBJ2-1; D uncertain. V shed 0 bases and J shed 0 bases, with 10 bases lying between them. Germline V lookup: CDR1 SGDLS, CDR2 YYNGEE. The CDR3 is made up of 16 amino acids. In DNA form, the CDR3 reads TGTGCCAGCAGCGTAGTTCCCGAACCCTCCTACAATGAGCAGTTCTTC. Its translation: CASSVVPEPSYNEQFF.

The V gene is TRBV6-2 or TRBV6-3, the J gene TRBJ1-1; D not certain. Germline V gene sequence: CDR1 MNHEY, CDR2 SVGEGT. The V end lost 1 base, the J end lost 2 bases, and 5 bases lay between the germline ends. This CDR3 comprises 13 residues. The CDR3 DNA is TGTGCCAGCAGTTACTTGGCTAACACTGAAGCTTTCTTT. Protein sequence: CASSYLANTEAFF.

This chain connects TRBV29-1 to TRBJ2-1; unclear D gene. The CDR3 has 13 amino acids. Germline V gives CDR1 SQVTM, CDR2 ANQGSEA. V was clipped by 6 bases and J by 4 bases, with 13 bases between them. The CDR3 sequence: CSVLNRVYNEQFF. Here the CDR3 DNA reads TGCAGCGTCCTCAATAGGGTTTACAATGAGCAGTTCTTC.

The chain joins TRBV29-1 to TRBJ1-1, with 7 bases that match TRBD1. The CDR3 runs 12 residues. V shed 6 bases and J 4 bases; nucleotides not matched to a gene: 5. CDR1 SQVTM and CDR2 ANQGSEA come from the germline V gene. The CDR3 sequence is CSVHRGGTEAFF. The CDR3, as DNA: TGCAGCGTGCACAGGGGTGGCACTGAAGCTTTCTTT.

The chain carries TRBV18 and TRBJ2-2; 9 bases agree with TRBD1. This CDR3 has 15 amino acids. The ends lost 5 bases at V and 5 bases at J; junction bases unmatched: 6. From germline, CDR1 is KGHSH and CDR2 LQKENI. CDR3 amino acids: CASSRDRDFTGELFF. In DNA, the CDR3 is TGTGCCAGCTCAAGGGACAGGGATTTTACCGGGGAGCTGTTTTTT.

Notes on this clonotype: One end of the junction fails to match germline, which may point to a read error. The rearrangement links TRBV15 to TRBJ2-7; D may match TRBD1 or TRBD2 (6 bases each). Germline V lookup: CDR1 LNHNV, CDR2 YYDKDF (reference sequence). The length of the CDR3 is 15 residues. CDR3 bases: TGTGCCACCAGCAGAGATACGGGGGCCTCCAACGAGCAGTACTTC. Translation: CATSRDTGASNEQYF.